The rows below give T cell receptor beta chains drawn from one sample of a study of CD8 T cells in ankylosing spondylitis. In TCRdb, the 5' RACE reads were re-called with MiXCR into one record per CDR3 protein. The sample consists of hundreds of thousands of distinct CDR3 sequences, more than 25% of them appearing once. The material sequenced was blood, either unsorted or a sorted T cell fraction (not recorded which). Receptors originate from a male donor with ankylosing spondylitis or in good health (not recorded which). Each CDR3 is given with its conserved first and last residue. D genes are given only for firm matches. Clone size appears in some rows only: once, few, many, or a class for an expanded clone.

TRBJ2-3 TRBV18 . many TGTGCCAGCTCACCAATACAGAACACAGATACGCAGTATTTT CASSPIQNTDTQYF
TRBJ2-3 TRBV29-1 TRBD1 few TGCAGCGTGAGGACAGGGAGAGATACGCAGTATTTT CSVRTGRDTQYF
TRBJ2-7 TRBV10-3 TRBD2 many TGTGCCATCAGTGAGCGGACTAGCGGCGAGCAGTACTTC CAISERTSGEQYF
TRBJ1-1 TRBV5-1 . many TGCGCCAGCAGCCTCGGTTTTAACACTGAAGCTTTCTTT CASSLGFNTEAFF
TRBJ2-1 TRBV6-5 . many TGTGCCAGCAGTTCGACGGATGAGCGTCTCTCCTACAATGAGCAGTTCTTC CASSSTDERLSYNEQFF
TRBJ2-7 TRBV20-1 TRBD2 . TGCAGTGCTAGAGAGGATTCCGCGGGAGGTGAGCAGTACTTC CSAREDSAGGEQYF
TRBJ2-6 TRBV6-1 TRBD1 . TGTGCCAGCAGCCCCAGACAGGGGAGGTCGTCTGGGGCCAACGTCCTGACTTTC CASSPRQGRSSGANVLTF
TRBJ2-7 TRBV21-1 . . TGTGCCAGCAGCAAAGGGGGCGGATCCTACGAGCAGTACTTC CASSKGGGSYEQYF
TRBJ2-5 TRBV20-1 . many TGCAGCGCGAAGGGAGCGGCCCTGGGTGAGACCCAGTACTTC CSAKGAALGETQYF
TRBJ2-5 TRBV12-3/TRBV12-4 TRBD2 many TGTGCCAGCAGTTTAGCACCGGGACTAGCGGGCCTTGGGGATGAGCCAGAGACCCAGTACTTC CASSLAPGLAGLGDEPETQYF
TRBJ1-5 TRBV18 . many TGTGCCAGCTCGCCGGACGGTGGCTCGGGTCAGCCCCAGCATTTT CASSPDGGSGQPQHF